Shown below are 3 T cell receptor beta chains from a single sample sequenced in a study of cytomegalovirus exposure and HLA in healthy donors. Primers included in the PCR were 60 Vbeta and 13 Jbeta primers. Assay: immunoSEQ multiplex PCR; the TCRdb copy retains only in-frame clones and omits some. The sample includes roughly 80,000 clones, roughly four fifths of them seen just once. Material for sequencing was PBMCs. Receptor source: a male donor in good health and CMV-seropositive.

This chain links TRBV10-3 with TRBJ1-1; possible D gene TRBD1, 6 bases. Trimming cost V 10 bases and J 3 bases, with 15 bases left between them. Germline assignment: CDR1 ENHRY and CDR2 SYGVKD. This CDR3 has 13 residues. The CDR3: CATNGQPHTEAFF. The CDR3 bases are TGTGCCACCAACGGACAGCCGCACACTGAAGCTTTCTTT.

This chain connects TRBV5-4 to TRBJ2-1, with 8 bases matching TRBD2. Trimming took 2 bases from V and 2 from J; bases not matched to a gene: 3. The CDR3 totals 15 residues. Looked up from germline, CDR1 is SGHNT and CDR2 is YYREEE (reference sequence). Here the CDR3 DNA reads TGTGCCAGCAGCTTCTCGGGAGGGGCCTACAATGAGCAGTTCTTC. This encodes CASSFSGGAYNEQFF. Together with reference TRBV5-4 and TRBJ2-1, the CDR3 gives the full variable domain: ETGVTQSPTHLIKTRGQQVTLRCSSQSGHNTVSWYQQALGQGPQFIFQYYREEENGRGNFPPRFSGLQFPNYSSELNVNALELDDSALYLCASSFSGGAYNEQFFGPGTRLTVL.

The chain links TRBV7-6 to TRBJ2-2; D unresolved. Trimming pared 1 base from V and 7 bases from J, leaving 4 bases between. Germline CDR1 and CDR2: SGHVS and FNYEAQ. There are 12 residues in the CDR3. As DNA, the CDR3 is TGTGCCAGCAGCTTAGGTATCGGGGAGCTGTTTTTT. Translated, it gives CASSLGIGELFF.